This paragraph covers one TCR beta chain sequence. Its antigen remains unknown. This specimen belongs to a study of cytomegalovirus exposure and HLA in healthy donors. Study context: An early release of data contained approximately 80 million unique TCRs, which came from HLA-typed donors.

Germline V gives CDR1 MNHEY, CDR2 SVGAGI. V lost 6 bases to trimming and J lost 0 bases, with 9 bases between them. This CDR3 comprises 15 residues. Amplification used 60 Vbeta primers and 13 Jbeta primers. Per the original methods: Approximately 11 million of about 88 million unique TCR beta chains were shared, per a later count. Method: immunoSEQ multiplex PCR; TCRdb's copy keeps in-frame clones and lacks some. Clone size and V and J calls were adopted from that table, with D and trimming inferred from the DNA. The data hold under 200,000 clones, with approximately 80% observed a single time. General study points: Within an earlier analysis, most TCR beta V segments proved productive either about 90% or about 30% of the time. In vitro experiments confirmed that three CMV-associated chains were specific for CMV antigens.

The sequenced sample consisted of PBMCs. The origin of this receptor is a woman aged 18-29 years in good health and CMV-seropositive. The chain uses TRBV6-5 and TRBJ2-6, with D maybe TRBD1 (6 bases). The CDR3 spells CASRDSLSGANVLTF. CDR3 in DNA: TGTGCCAGCAGGGACAGTCTCTCTGGGGCCAACGTCCTGACTTTC.